In its sample, the clone carrying this T cell receptor beta chain was seen once. The sample comes from a study of blood T cell repertoires in COVID-19. Libraries were prepared by immunoSEQ multiplex PCR; TCRdb keeps only in-frame clonotypes and omits some of them. Here the sample spans just over 350,000 clones, more than 75% being singletons. V dropped 5 bases and J dropped 6; count of bases not matched to a gene: 11. Germline CDR1 is MDHEN and CDR2 is SYDVKM. This CDR3 has 17 residues. The sample consisted of PBMCs or T cells enriched from blood (not recorded which). The chain carries TRBV28 and TRBJ2-2, with TRBD2 identical over 11 bases. This receptor was taken from a woman under 40 who had recovered from COVID-19. CDR3 amino acids: CASSLGTSGGVSGELFF. For the CDR3, the DNA is TGTGCCAGCAGTCTTGGGACTAGCGGAGGGGTATCCGGGGAGCTGTTTTTT. The complete variable domain, with remaining parts taken from reference TRBV28 and TRBJ2-2, reads DVKVTQSSRYLVKRTGEKVFLECVQDMDHENMFWYRQDPGLGLRLIYFSYDVKMKEKGDIPEGYSVSREKKERFSLILESASTNQTSMYLCASSLGTSGGVSGELFFGEGSRLTVL.